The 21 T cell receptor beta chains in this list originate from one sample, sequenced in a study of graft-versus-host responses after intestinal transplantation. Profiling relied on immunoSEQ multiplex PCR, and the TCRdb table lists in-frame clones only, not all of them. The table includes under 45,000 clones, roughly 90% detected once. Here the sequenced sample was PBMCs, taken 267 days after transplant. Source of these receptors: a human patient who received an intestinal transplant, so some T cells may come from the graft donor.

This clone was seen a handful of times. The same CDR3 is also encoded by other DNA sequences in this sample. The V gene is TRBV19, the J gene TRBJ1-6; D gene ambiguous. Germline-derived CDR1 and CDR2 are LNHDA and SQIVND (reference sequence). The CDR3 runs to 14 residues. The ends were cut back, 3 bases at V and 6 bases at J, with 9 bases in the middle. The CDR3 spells CASSIGTANSPLHF. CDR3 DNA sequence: TGTGCCAGTAGTATCGGAACGGCTAATTCACCCCTCCACTTT.

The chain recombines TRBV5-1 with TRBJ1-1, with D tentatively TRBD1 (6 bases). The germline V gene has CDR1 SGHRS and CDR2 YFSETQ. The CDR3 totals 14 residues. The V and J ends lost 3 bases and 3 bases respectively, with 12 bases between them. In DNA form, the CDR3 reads TGCGCCAGCAGCTCAAACAGGGCGGACACTGAAGCTTTCTTT. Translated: CASSSNRADTEAFF.

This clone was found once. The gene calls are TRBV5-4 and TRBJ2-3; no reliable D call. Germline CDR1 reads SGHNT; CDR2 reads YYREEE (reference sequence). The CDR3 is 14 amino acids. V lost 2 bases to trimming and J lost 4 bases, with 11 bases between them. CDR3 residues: CASSFRSLPDTQYF. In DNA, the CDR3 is TGTGCCAGCAGCTTCCGCAGTCTTCCAGATACGCAGTATTTT.

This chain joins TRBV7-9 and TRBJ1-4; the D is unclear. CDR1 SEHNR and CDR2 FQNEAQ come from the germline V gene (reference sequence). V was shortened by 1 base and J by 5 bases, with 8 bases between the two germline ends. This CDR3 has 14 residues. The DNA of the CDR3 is TGTGCCAGCAGCTTAGTCGACGGCAATGAAAAACTGTTTTTT. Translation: CASSLVDGNEKLFF.

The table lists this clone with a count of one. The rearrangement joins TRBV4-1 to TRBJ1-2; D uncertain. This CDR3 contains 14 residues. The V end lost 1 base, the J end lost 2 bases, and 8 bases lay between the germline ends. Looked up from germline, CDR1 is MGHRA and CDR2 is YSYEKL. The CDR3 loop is CASSQVGSNYGYTF. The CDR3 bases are TGCGCCAGCAGCCAAGTAGGTTCGAACTATGGCTACACCTTC.

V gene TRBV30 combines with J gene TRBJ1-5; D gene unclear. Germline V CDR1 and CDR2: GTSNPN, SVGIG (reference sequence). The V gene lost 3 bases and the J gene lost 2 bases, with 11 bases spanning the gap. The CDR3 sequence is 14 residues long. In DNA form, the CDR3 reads TGTGCCTGGAGGGGAAGGGTTGGCAATCAGCCCCAGCATTTT. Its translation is CAWRGRVGNQPQHF.

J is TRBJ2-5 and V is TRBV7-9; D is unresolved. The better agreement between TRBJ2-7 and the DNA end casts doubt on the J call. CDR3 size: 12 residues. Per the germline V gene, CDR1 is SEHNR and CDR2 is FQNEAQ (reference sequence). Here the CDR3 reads CASSQAVSEQYF. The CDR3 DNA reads TGTGCCAGCAGCCAAGCTGTCTCCGAGCAGTACTTC.

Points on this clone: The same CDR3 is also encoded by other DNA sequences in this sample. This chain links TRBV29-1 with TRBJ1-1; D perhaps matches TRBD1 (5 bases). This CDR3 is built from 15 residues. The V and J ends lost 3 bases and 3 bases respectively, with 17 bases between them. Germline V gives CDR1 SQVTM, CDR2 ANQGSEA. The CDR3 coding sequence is TGCAGCGTTGAGGACCAAGGGGTGACTCACACTGAAGCTTTCTTT. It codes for CSVEDQGVTHTEAFF. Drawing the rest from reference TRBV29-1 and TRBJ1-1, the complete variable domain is SAVISQKPSRDICQRGTSLTIQCQVDSQVTMMFWYRQQPGQSLTLIATANQGSEATYESGFVIDKFPISRPNLTFSTLTVSNMSPEDSSIYLCSVEDQGVTHTEAFFGQGTRLTVV.

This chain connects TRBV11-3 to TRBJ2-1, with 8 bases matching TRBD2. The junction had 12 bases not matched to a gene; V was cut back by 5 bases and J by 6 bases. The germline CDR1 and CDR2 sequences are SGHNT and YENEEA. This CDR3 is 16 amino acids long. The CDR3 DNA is TGTGCCAGCAGCCTCAGTGGACTAGCCGGGGCCAATGAGCAGTTCTTC. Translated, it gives CASSLSGLAGANEQFF.

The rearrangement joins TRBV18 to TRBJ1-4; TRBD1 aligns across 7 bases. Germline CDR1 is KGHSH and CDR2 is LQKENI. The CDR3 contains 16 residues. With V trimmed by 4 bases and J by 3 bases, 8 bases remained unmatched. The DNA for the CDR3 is TGTGCCAGCTCACTAAGGACAGGTCGATCTAATGAAAAACTGTTTTTT. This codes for CASSLRTGRSNEKLFF.

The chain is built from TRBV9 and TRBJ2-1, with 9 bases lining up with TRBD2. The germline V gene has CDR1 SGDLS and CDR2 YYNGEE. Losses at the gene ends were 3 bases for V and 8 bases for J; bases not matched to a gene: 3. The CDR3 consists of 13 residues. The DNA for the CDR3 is TGTGCCAGCAGCGCTAGCGGGGACTATGAGCAGTTCTTC. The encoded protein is CASSASGDYEQFF.

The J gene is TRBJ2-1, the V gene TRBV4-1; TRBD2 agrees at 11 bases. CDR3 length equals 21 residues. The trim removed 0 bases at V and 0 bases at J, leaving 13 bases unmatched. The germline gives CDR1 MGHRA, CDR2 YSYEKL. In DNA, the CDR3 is TGCGCCAGCAGCCAAGATACTCTTCTAGCGGGGGGTCTCTTCTCCTACAATGAGCAGTTCTTC. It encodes CASSQDTLLAGGLFSYNEQFF.

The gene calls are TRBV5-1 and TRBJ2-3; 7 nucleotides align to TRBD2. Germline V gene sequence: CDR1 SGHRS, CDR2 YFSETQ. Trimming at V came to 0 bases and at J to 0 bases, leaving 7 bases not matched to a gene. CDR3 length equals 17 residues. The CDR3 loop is CASSLDRGVGSTDTQYF. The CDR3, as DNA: TGCGCCAGCAGCTTGGATCGGGGGGTAGGTAGCACAGATACGCAGTATTTT.

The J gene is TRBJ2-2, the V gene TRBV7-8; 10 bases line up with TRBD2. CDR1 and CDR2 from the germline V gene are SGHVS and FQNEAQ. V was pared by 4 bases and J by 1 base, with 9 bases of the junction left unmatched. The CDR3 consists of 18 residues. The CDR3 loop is CASSSLVAGGLNTGELFF. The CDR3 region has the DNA TGTGCCAGCAGCTCGTTAGTAGCGGGGGGCCTGAACACCGGGGAGCTGTTTTTT.

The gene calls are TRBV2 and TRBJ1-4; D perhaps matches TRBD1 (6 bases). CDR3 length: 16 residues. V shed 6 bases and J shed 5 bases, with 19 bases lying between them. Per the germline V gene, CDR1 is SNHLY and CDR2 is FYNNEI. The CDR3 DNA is TGTGCCAGCAGCTCGAACCCCGGGACATACAATGAAAAACTGTTTTTT. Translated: CASSSNPGTYNEKLFF.

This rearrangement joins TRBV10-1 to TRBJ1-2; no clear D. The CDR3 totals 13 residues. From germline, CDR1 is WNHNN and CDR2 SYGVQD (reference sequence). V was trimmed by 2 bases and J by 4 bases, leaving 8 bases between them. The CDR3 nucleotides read TGCGCCAGCAGTGAGACGGGCCTCTATGGCTACACCTTC. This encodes CASSETGLYGYTF.

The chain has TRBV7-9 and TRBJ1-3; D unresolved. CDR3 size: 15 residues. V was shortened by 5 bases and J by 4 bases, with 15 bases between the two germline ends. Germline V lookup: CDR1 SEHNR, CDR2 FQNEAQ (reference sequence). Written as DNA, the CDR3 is TGTGCCAGCAGCCAAGGACCGTCAGACGGAAACACCATATATTTT. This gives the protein CASSQGPSDGNTIYF.

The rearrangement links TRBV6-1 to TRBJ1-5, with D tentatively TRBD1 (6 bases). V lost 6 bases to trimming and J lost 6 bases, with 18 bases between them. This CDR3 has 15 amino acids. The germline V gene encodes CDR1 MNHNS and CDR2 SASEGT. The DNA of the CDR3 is TGTGCCAGCAGGGCGGGGTCAGGGGTTTTTCAGCCCCAGCATTTT. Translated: CASRAGSGVFQPQHF.

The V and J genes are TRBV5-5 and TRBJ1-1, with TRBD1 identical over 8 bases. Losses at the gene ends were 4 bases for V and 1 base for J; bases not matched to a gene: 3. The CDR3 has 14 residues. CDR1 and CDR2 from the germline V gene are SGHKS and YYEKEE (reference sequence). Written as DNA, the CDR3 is TGTGCCAGCAGCCTGGACAGGGCGAACACTGAAGCTTTCTTT. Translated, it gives CASSLDRANTEAFF. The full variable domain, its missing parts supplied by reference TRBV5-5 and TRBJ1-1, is DAGVTQSPTHLIKTRGQQVTLRCSPISGHKSVSWYQQVLGQGPQFIFQYYEKEERGRGNFPDRFSARQFPNYSSELNVNALLLGDSALYLCASSLDRANTEAFFGQGTRLTVV.

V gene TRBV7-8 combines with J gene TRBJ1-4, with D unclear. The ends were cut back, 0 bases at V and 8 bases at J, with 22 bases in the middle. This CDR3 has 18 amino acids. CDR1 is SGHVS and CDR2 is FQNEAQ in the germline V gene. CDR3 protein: CASSLAGPRRVLYEKLFF. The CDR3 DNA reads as TGTGCCAGCAGCTTAGCGGGCCCCCGAAGGGTCCTTTACGAAAAACTGTTTTTT.

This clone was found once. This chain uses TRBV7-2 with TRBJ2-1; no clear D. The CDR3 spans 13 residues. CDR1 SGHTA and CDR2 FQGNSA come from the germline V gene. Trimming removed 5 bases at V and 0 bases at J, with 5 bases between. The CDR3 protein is CASSHNSYNEQFF. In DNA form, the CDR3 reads TGTGCCAGCAGCCATAACTCCTACAATGAGCAGTTCTTC.